The present T cell receptor (beta chain) was sequenced within a study of blood T cell repertoires in COVID-19. As for the study in general: Samples taken during acute and convalescent COVID-19 were collected in the United States, Italy and Spain. T cells, B-cell-depleted T cells, or PBMCs provided the cDNA or gDNA that served as material.

Seattle's cohort entered during active infection and was followed longitudinally. Per the original methods: Amplified reference gene primers provided the basis for estimating nucleated cell counts. Profiling relied on immunoSEQ multiplex PCR, and the TCRdb table lists in-frame clones only, not all of them. V, J and clone size derive from that table, while D and trimming were established from the DNA sequence. This sample yields roughly 500,000 clones, of which approximately 92% are seen a single time; roughly 0.9% belongs to the top ten. This TCR derives from a man aged 18-30 years with COVID-19, enrolled during active disease. The sample taken for sequencing was peripheral blood.

CDR3 DNA sequence: TGTGCCAGTAGTATAGGGACAGGGAACACTGAAGCTTTCTTT. This encodes CASSIGTGNTEAFF. The gene calls are TRBV19 and TRBJ1-1, with 7 nucleotides matching TRBD1. Germline V gene sequence: CDR1 LNHDA, CDR2 SQIVND (reference sequence). The CDR3 has 14 amino acids. V lost 1 base to trimming and J lost 1 base; unmatched junction nucleotides: 0.